The next 4 T cell receptor beta chains were all read from a single sample in a study of PD-L1 blockade in urothelial cancer (dated by TCRdb to between 2016 and 2019). The protocol used for the library was the immunoSEQ multiplex PCR assay. TCRdb carries this immuneACCESS record with in-frame sequences only. Its versions omit some clonotypes, under half of them owing to an unresolved V gene in the studies checked, with the rest unexplained. The table for this sample lists over 65,000 clones; 80% to 90% of them were counted only once. Around 4.7% of the sample lies in the top ten. Here the sequenced sample was PBMCs, taken around atezolizumab (anti-PD-L1) treatment. These TCRs come from a man in his 70s with urothelial cancer.

The chain couples TRBV5-1 to TRBJ2-1; TRBD1 aligns across 7 bases. The CDR3 extends over 16 amino acids. Losses at the gene ends were 5 bases for V and 0 bases for J; bases not matched to a gene: 8. Germline V gene lookup returns CDR1 SGHRS and CDR2 YFSETQ. The CDR3 loop is CASRVGQRSSYNEQFF. In nucleotides, the CDR3 is TGCGCCAGCAGAGTGGGACAGAGGAGCTCCTACAATGAGCAGTTCTTC.

The genes are TRBV29-1 and TRBJ1-1, with 10 bases fitting TRBD1. Germline-derived CDR1 and CDR2 are SQVTM and ANQGSEA. The CDR3 length is 13 residues. V shed 6 bases and J 7 bases; nucleotides not matched to a gene: 8. Written as DNA, the CDR3 is TGCAGCGTCTCGACAGGGGGCATGGGTGAAGCTTTCTTT. Translation gives CSVSTGGMGEAFF.

As DNA, the CDR3 is TGCGCCAGCAGCCCGCTGTCTACAGGGTTTGATGAAAAACTGTTTTTT. This translates into CASSPLSTGFDEKLFF. This chain joins TRBV5-1 and TRBJ1-4; TRBD1 might be the D (6 bases). Per the germline V gene, CDR1 is SGHRS and CDR2 is YFSETQ. The CDR3 contains 16 residues. Trimming took 4 bases from V and 6 from J, leaving 19 bases between them.

The J gene is TRBJ2-7, the V gene TRBV11-3, with 7 bases that match TRBD2. From germline, CDR1 is SGHNT and CDR2 YENEEA. There are 17 residues in the CDR3. The junction had 13 bases not matched to a gene; V was cut back by 3 bases and J by 2 bases. The CDR3 DNA follows: TGTGCCAGCAGCTTCGAGACACCGGGCGGGGGTACCTACGAGCAGTACTTC. Its protein is CASSFETPGGGTYEQYF.